What follows are 17 T cell receptor beta chains derived from one specimen sequenced in a study of cytomegalovirus exposure and HLA in healthy donors. Researchers ran the PCR with 60 Vbeta and 13 Jbeta primers. Clones were read by immunoSEQ multiplex PCR, and TCRdb kept only the in-frame ones, dropping some. The repertoire holds fewer than 200,000 clones, with 80% to 85% as singletons. The sample consisted of PBMCs. The receptors stem from a girl between 2 and 10 years old in good health and CMV-seropositive.

The chain uses TRBV4-1 and TRBJ2-5, with TRBD2 matching over 8 bases. Germline-derived CDR1 and CDR2 are MGHRA and YSYEKL. The CDR3 is made up of 18 amino acids. The J segment lost 2 bases and the V segment lost 0 bases, leaving 11 bases of the junction unmatched. In DNA form, the CDR3 reads TGCGCCAGCAGCCAAGAGTCATTTGGGACTAGTCAACAAGAGACCCAGTACTTC. Residues: CASSQESFGTSQQETQYF.

This clone was detected a few times. This rearrangement joins TRBV6-6 to TRBJ2-2; 9 bases align to TRBD1. The V segment lost 5 bases and the J segment 6 bases; nucleotides outside the gene matches: 10. The germline V gene has CDR1 MNHNY and CDR2 SVGAGI (reference sequence). The CDR3 runs to 16 residues. In DNA form, the CDR3 reads TGTGCCAGCAGTGGCCGGGACAGGGATTATGCCGGGGAGCTGTTTTTT. Its protein product is CASSGRDRDYAGELFF.

This chain joins TRBV18 and TRBJ1-3; D unresolved. The V gene lost 2 bases and the J gene lost 0 bases, with 8 bases spanning the gap. The germline V gene has CDR1 KGHSH and CDR2 LQKENI. The CDR3 is 15 amino acids. The CDR3 region has the DNA TGTGCCAGCTCACCAGGGCTGCTCTCTGGAAACACCATATATTTT. It codes for CASSPGLLSGNTIYF.

This clone came up once. The genes are TRBV2 and TRBJ1-4; D remains ambiguous. CDR1 and CDR2 from the germline V gene are SNHLY and FYNNEI. Trimming took off 8 bases at V and 8 bases at J, with 6 bases between the two ends. This CDR3 has 10 amino acids. The DNA for the CDR3 is TGTGCCAGCCAAAAAGAAAAACTGTTTTTT. As protein: CASQKEKLFF.

This clone has just a few counts. The chain recombines TRBV19 with TRBJ2-1, with TRBD1 identical over 8 bases. V lost 4 bases and J lost 7; bases outside the gene matches: 9. The germline V gene has CDR1 LNHDA and CDR2 SQIVND (reference sequence). The CDR3 is 15 amino acids. The CDR3: CASSKWDRTDNEQFF. The CDR3 region has the DNA TGTGCCAGTAGTAAATGGGACAGGACGGATAATGAGCAGTTCTTC.

This clone was counted only a few times. This CDR3 reads CASSLENAGGDTQYF. In nucleotides, the CDR3 is TGTGCCAGCAGCTTAGAGAACGCGGGAGGAGATACGCAGTATTTT. V gene TRBV5-4 combines with J gene TRBJ2-3, with TRBD2 identical over 8 bases. The CDR3 is made up of 15 amino acids. Losses at the gene ends were 2 bases for V and 5 bases for J; bases not matched to a gene: 7. Germline CDR1 reads SGHNT; CDR2 reads YYREEE (reference sequence). The entire variable domain, with the rest obtained from reference TRBV5-4 and TRBJ2-3, is as follows: ETGVTQSPTHLIKTRGQQVTLRCSSQSGHNTVSWYQQALGQGPQFIFQYYREEENGRGNFPPRFSGLQFPNYSSELNVNALELDDSALYLCASSLENAGGDTQYFGPGTRLTVL.

This chain uses TRBV28 with TRBJ1-3; tentative D call: TRBD1 (6 bases). V shed 4 bases and J shed 0 bases, with 28 bases lying between them. CDR1 and CDR2 from the germline V gene are MDHEN and SYDVKM. The CDR3 spans 21 residues. CDR3 nucleotide sequence: TGTGCCAGCAGTTCACCTTCCGGCGACAGGTCCTTGGGATTCTCTGGAAACACCATATATTTT. The encoded protein is CASSSPSGDRSLGFSGNTIYF. The full variable domain, in which reference TRBV28 and TRBJ1-3 provide the parts outside the CDR3, is DVKVTQSSRYLVKRTGEKVFLECVQDMDHENMFWYRQDPGLGLRLIYFSYDVKMKEKGDIPEGYSVSREKKERFSLILESASTNQTSMYLCASSSPSGDRSLGFSGNTIYFGEGSWLTVV.

V gene TRBV30 combines with J gene TRBJ1-2; D remains unclear. The CDR3 has 14 residues. V was clipped by 3 bases and J by 1 base, with 12 bases between them. Germline-derived CDR1 and CDR2 are GTSNPN and SVGIG (reference sequence). CDR3 nucleotide sequence: TGTGCCTGGAGCGGTCCCAGACTTAACTATGGCTACACCTTC. It codes for CAWSGPRLNYGYTF.

In its sample, this clone was seen once. This chain connects TRBV5-1 to TRBJ1-3; no clear D gene. V was shortened by 0 bases and J by 6 bases, with 10 bases between the two germline ends. From germline, CDR1 is SGHRS and CDR2 YFSETQ. The CDR3 spans 14 residues. The CDR3 region is CASSLGGVENTIYF. In DNA, the CDR3 is TGCGCCAGCAGCTTGGGCGGGGTGGAAAACACCATATATTTT. Full variable domain (outside the CDR3, taken from reference TRBV5-1 and TRBJ1-3): KAGVTQTPRYLIKTRGQQVTLSCSPISGHRSVSWYQQTPGQGLQFLFEYFSETQRNKGNFPGRFSGRQFSNSRSEMNVSTLELGDSALYLCASSLGGVENTIYFGEGSWLTVV.

The rearrangement links TRBV19 to TRBJ2-5, with 7 bases fitting TRBD1. The V and J ends lost 4 bases and 2 bases, in that order; junction bases with no gene match: 1. The germline V gene encodes CDR1 LNHDA and CDR2 SQIVND (reference sequence). The CDR3 is 13 residues long. The CDR3 DNA reads as TGTGCCAGTAGTACGGGACAGCAAGAGACCCAGTACTTC. Translated: CASSTGQQETQYF.

The chain joins TRBV2 to TRBJ1-5; D is unresolved. Trimming shortened V by 6 bases and J by 5 bases, and 11 bases separated the two germline ends. From germline, CDR1 is SNHLY and CDR2 FYNNEI. The CDR3 is 13 amino acids. The CDR3 reads CASRDDIDQPQHF. CDR3 in DNA: TGTGCCAGCAGGGATGACATTGATCAGCCCCAGCATTTT.

This chain links TRBV7-9 with TRBJ2-5; D is possibly TRBD1 (7 bases). This CDR3 is 13 amino acids long. Trimming left V 4 bases short and J 11 bases short, with 17 bases between. CDR1 SEHNR and CDR2 FQNEAQ come from the germline V gene (reference sequence). This CDR3 reads CASSSLARGEQYF. The CDR3 DNA follows: TGTGCCAGCAGCTCATTAGCCAGGGGGGAGCAGTACTTC. The entire variable domain, with the rest obtained from reference TRBV7-9 and TRBJ2-5, is as follows: DTGVSQNPRHKITKRGQNVTFRCDPISEHNRLYWYRQTLGQGPEFLTYFQNEAQLEKSRLLSDRFSAERPKGSFSTLEIQRTEQGDSAMYLCASSSLARGEQYFGPGTRLLVL.

This clone was counted only a few times. The V and J genes are TRBV10-3 and TRBJ1-1; 8 bases align to TRBD1. CDR3 length equals 17 residues. V dropped 2 bases and J dropped 1; count of bases not matched to a gene: 9. Germline CDR1 ENHRY, CDR2 SYGVKD. CDR3 bases: TGTGCCATCAGTGAGAACAGGGGGAATAGGGAGAACACTGAAGCTTTCTTT. Its protein product is CAISENRGNRENTEAFF.

This chain uses TRBV29-1 with TRBJ2-7; no reliable D call. Germline lookup yields CDR1 SQVTM and CDR2 ANQGSEA. The V end lost 5 bases, the J end lost 0 bases, and 11 bases lay between the germline ends. This CDR3 region has 13 residues. CDR3 sequence (DNA): TGCAGCGTTATCGCAGGTGACTCCTACGAGCAGTACTTC. Its protein is CSVIAGDSYEQYF.

The chain links TRBV30 to TRBJ2-1; 9 positions match TRBD2. Germline V gene lookup returns CDR1 GTSNPN and CDR2 SVGIG (reference sequence). The CDR3 totals 14 residues. J lost 5 bases, V lost 5 bases, and 7 bases had no gene match. CDR3 bases: TGTGCCTGGCTCCGGAGACTAGCGGACAATGAGCAGTTCTTC. Its protein product is CAWLRRLADNEQFF. Full variable domain (remainder filled in from reference TRBV30 and TRBJ2-1): SQTIHQWPATLVQPVGSPLSLECTVEGTSNPNLYWYRQAAGRGLQLLFYSVGIGQISSEVPQNLSASRPQDRQFILSSKKLLLSDSGFYLCAWLRRLADNEQFFGPGTRLTVL.

In nucleotides, the CDR3 is TGCGCCAGCAGCCGTAGACAGGGGAGCGATCAGCCCCAGCATTTT. The encoded protein is CASSRRQGSDQPQHF. The rearrangement links TRBV4-1 to TRBJ1-5; 8 positions agree with TRBD1. Germline V gives CDR1 MGHRA, CDR2 YSYEKL. The ends lost 4 bases at V and 5 bases at J; junction bases unmatched: 7. The CDR3 is 15 amino acids.

This sequence joins TRBV5-6 and TRBJ1-5; 8 nucleotides line up with TRBD1. The CDR3 spans 17 residues. The junction had 9 bases not matched to a gene; V was cut back by 4 bases and J by 0 bases. Germline V CDR1 and CDR2: SGHDT, YYEEEE. CDR3 in DNA: TGTGCCAGCAGCAAGGACAGGGTTTGGGATAGCAATCAGCCCCAGCATTTT. It is translated as CASSKDRVWDSNQPQHF.